These 30 T cell receptor beta chains originate from one sample sequenced in a study of a mutant IDH1 vaccine in newly diagnosed glioma (dated by TCRdb to about 2021). Receptor amplification or capture employed the immunoSEQ multiplex PCR assay. Drawn from immuneACCESS, this table holds only the in-frame rearrangements with V and J called that TCRdb kept. Clones are partly lost; checked studies trace under half to an unresolved V gene and leave the rest unexplained. This sample has around 84,000 clones in its table, and 75% to 85% of those were observed once. The ten largest clones capture roughly 5.6% of the sample. Antigens of these TCRs are unknown. This specimen's time point label, per the study, means: week 47, end of study. A 20-mer mutant IDH1 peptide at 300 micrograms in Montanide made up each vaccine dose, which was injected subcutaneously together with topical imiquimod. This specimen consisted of PBMCs, obtained from a glioma patient whose treatment included an IDH1 peptide vaccine. Receptor source: a middle-aged man with glioma.

Here the CDR3 DNA reads TGCGCCAGCAGCAAGGAGGACTCCAGCACAGATACGCAGTATTTT. Its translation is CASSKEDSSTDTQYF. The V call is TRBV5-1, the J call TRBJ2-3, with a possible D match to TRBD2 (5 bases). The CDR3 has 15 residues. V was clipped by 4 bases and J by 0 bases, with 12 bases between them. CDR1 is SGHRS and CDR2 is YFSETQ in the germline V gene.

The V gene is TRBV4-3, the J gene TRBJ2-2, with a possible D match to TRBD2 (5 bases). The CDR3 sequence is 16 residues long. Germline V CDR1 and CDR2: LGHNA, YSLEER. The ends were cut back, 3 bases at V and 0 bases at J, with 11 bases in the middle. CDR3 protein: CASSQGAGTNTGELFF. The CDR3 DNA is TGCGCCAGCAGCCAGGGTGCCGGGACGAACACCGGGGAGCTGTTTTTT.

V and J are TRBV2 and TRBJ1-6; tentative D call: TRBD1 (6 bases). V shed 6 bases and J shed 7 bases, with 10 bases lying between them. In germline, CDR1 is SNHLY, CDR2 FYNNEI. The CDR3 has 13 amino acids. The CDR3 reads CASRQGLNSPLHF. The CDR3 nucleotides are TGTGCCAGCAGACAGGGATTGAATTCACCCCTCCACTTT.

The chain couples TRBV5-5 to TRBJ1-2, with 7 bases fitting TRBD1. CDR1 SGHKS and CDR2 YYEKEE come from the germline V gene (reference sequence). This CDR3 has 16 residues. Trimming cost V 2 bases and J 5 bases; bases outside gene matches: 12. The CDR3 is CASSFLYRQGGYGYTF. Here the CDR3 DNA reads TGTGCCAGCAGCTTCCTATATCGACAGGGAGGTTATGGCTACACCTTC.

DNA for the CDR3: TGTGCTAGTGAATCCCAGGGTTTCTCCTACGAGCAGTACTTC. Translation: CASESQGFSYEQYF. The rearrangement links TRBV12-5 to TRBJ2-7; a weak D match, TRBD1 (5 bases). Germline CDR1 is LGHNT and CDR2 is FRNRAP. V lost 7 bases and J lost 0, with 13 bases in between. The CDR3 contains 14 residues.

This clone was picked up one time. The genes are TRBV12-5 and TRBJ2-1; D remains ambiguous. Trimming took 7 bases from V and 7 from J, leaving 11 bases between them. From germline, CDR1 is LGHNT and CDR2 FRNRAP. The CDR3 is made up of 12 amino acids. The CDR3 DNA reads TGTGCTAGTGCGGGTTGGAAGAATGAGCAGTTCTTC. Protein product: CASAGWKNEQFF.

This clone has a handful of counts. This chain links TRBV6-5 with TRBJ1-1; no reliable D call. Germline V gene data show CDR1 as MNHEY and CDR2 as SVGAGI. Trimming removed 5 bases from V and 3 bases from J, with 10 bases in between. This CDR3 is 13 amino acids long. The CDR3 protein is CASSLGFDTEAFF. The CDR3 region has the DNA TGTGCCAGCAGTCTAGGGTTTGACACTGAAGCTTTCTTT.

The chain has TRBV5-6 and TRBJ1-2; D gene unclear. Trimming removed 4 bases from V and 2 bases from J, with 12 bases in between. CDR1 and CDR2 (germline): SGHDT, YYEEEE. The CDR3 sequence is 14 residues long. CDR3 sequence: CASSPPWENYGYTF. CDR3 coding DNA: TGTGCCAGCAGCCCCCCGTGGGAGAACTATGGCTACACCTTC.

As for this clone: Other DNA sequences in the same sample also yield this CDR3. The V gene is TRBV30, the J gene TRBJ2-2; D call uncertain. From germline, CDR1 is GTSNPN and CDR2 SVGIG (reference sequence). The CDR3 loop spans 13 amino acids. V was trimmed by 2 bases and J by 1 base, leaving 5 bases between them. CDR3 in amino acids: CAWSRQNTGELFF. The CDR3 nucleotides are TGTGCCTGGAGTCGGCAGAACACCGGGGAGCTGTTTTTT.

V and J are TRBV5-1 and TRBJ2-7, with no clear D. Per the germline V gene, CDR1 is SGHRS and CDR2 is YFSETQ. This CDR3 has 14 amino acids. V lost 0 bases to trimming and J lost 0 bases, with 7 bases between them. CDR3 DNA: TGCGCCAGCAGCTTGGAGCTGAGCTCCTACGAGCAGTACTTC. Translated, it gives CASSLELSSYEQYF. The full variable domain, in which reference TRBV5-1 and TRBJ2-7 provide the parts outside the CDR3, is KAGVTQTPRYLIKTRGQQVTLSCSPISGHRSVSWYQQTPGQGLQFLFEYFSETQRNKGNFPGRFSGRQFSNSRSEMNVSTLELGDSALYLCASSLELSSYEQYFGPGTRLTVT.

The chain recombines TRBV4-3 with TRBJ1-1; no clear D. V was trimmed by 3 bases and J by 3 bases, leaving 14 bases between them. The CDR3 spans 15 residues. The germline CDR1 and CDR2 sequences are LGHNA and YSLEER. The CDR3 coding sequence is TGCGCCAGCAGCCATACGTATAACCTGGACACTGAAGCTTTCTTT. This encodes CASSHTYNLDTEAFF.

CDR3 sequence reads: CASSIHPGVHEETQYF. The CDR3 bases are TGTGCCAGTAGTATCCACCCCGGGGTACACGAAGAGACCCAGTACTTC. This chain uses TRBV19 with TRBJ2-5; a possible D gene is TRBD2 (5 bases). The CDR3 has 16 residues. CDR1 and CDR2 from the germline V gene are LNHDA and SQIVND (reference sequence). With 3 bases removed from V and 3 bases from J, the gap between germline ends came to 17 bases.

The CDR3 nucleotides read TGTGCCAGCAGCCCGCGACTAGCGCTGGGAGAGCAGTACTTC. Amino acids: CASSPRLALGEQYF. The J gene is TRBJ2-7, the V gene TRBV16; 8 nucleotides align to TRBD2. The germline gives CDR1 KGHSY, CDR2 FQNENV. Losses at the gene ends were 4 bases for V and 7 bases for J; bases not matched to a gene: 9. This CDR3 has 14 amino acids.

The CDR3 protein is CASSFAGGYEQYF. CDR3 sequence (DNA): TGTGCCAGCAGCTTCGCGGGGGGTTACGAGCAGTACTTC. This chain joins TRBV7-9 and TRBJ2-7; 8 bases fit TRBD2. The CDR3 extends over 13 amino acids. With V trimmed by 3 bases and J by 4 bases, 2 bases remained unmatched. CDR1 SEHNR and CDR2 FQNEAQ come from the germline V gene (reference sequence).

The gene calls are TRBV28 and TRBJ1-2; 8 positions agree with TRBD1. Germline V gives CDR1 MDHEN, CDR2 SYDVKM. The CDR3 has 14 residues. The V gene end was trimmed by 2 bases and the J gene end by 4 bases; junction bases not matched to a gene: 3. CDR3 in amino acids: CASSLQGARYGYTF. The DNA for the CDR3 is TGTGCCAGCAGTTTACAGGGGGCGCGCTATGGCTACACCTTC.

The chain is built from TRBV7-9 and TRBJ2-2, with TRBD2 matching over 13 bases. Trimming cost V 3 bases and J 1 base; bases outside gene matches: 5. Germline V lookup: CDR1 SEHNR, CDR2 FQNEAQ (reference sequence). The CDR3 runs 18 residues. For the CDR3, the DNA is TGTGCCAGCAGCTTCACGGGACTAGCGGGACTGAACACCGGGGAGCTGTTTTTT. This gives the protein CASSFTGLAGLNTGELFF.

J is TRBJ2-1 and V is TRBV29-1, with no clear D. CDR1 is SQVTM, CDR2 ANQGSEA, per germline. This CDR3 has 10 residues. The V end was cut by 2 bases, the J end by 14 bases, with 10 bases between. CDR3 sequence: CSVERGWEFF. The CDR3 DNA is TGCAGCGTTGAAAGAGGTTGGGAGTTCTTC.

This sequence joins TRBV4-3 and TRBJ2-7; 11 bases fit TRBD2. Germline V gene data show CDR1 as LGHNA and CDR2 as YSLEER. J gave up 0 bases and V 0 bases, and 7 bases lay outside the gene matches. There are 18 residues in the CDR3. As DNA, the CDR3 is TGCGCCAGCAGCCAAGAGGTAGCGGGGGGGTCTTACTCCTACGAGCAGTACTTC. Translating gives CASSQEVAGGSYSYEQYF.

The chain carries TRBV7-6 and TRBJ2-7; a weak D match, TRBD2 (6 bases). Trimming pared 1 base from V and 0 bases from J, leaving 16 bases between. The CDR3 covers 17 residues. CDR1 SGHVS and CDR2 FNYEAQ come from the germline V gene. CDR3: CASSLGWAGTSSYEQYF. The CDR3, as DNA: TGTGCCAGCAGCTTAGGATGGGCGGGAACTAGCTCCTACGAGCAGTACTTC.

The V and J genes are TRBV5-1 and TRBJ1-6; TRBD1 matches 7 bases. Per the germline V gene, CDR1 is SGHRS and CDR2 is YFSETQ. CDR3 length equals 15 residues. With V trimmed by 4 bases and J by 6 bases, 7 bases remained unmatched. The CDR3 reads CASSSRQGTNSPLHF. The CDR3 bases are TGCGCCAGCAGCAGTAGACAGGGAACTAATTCACCCCTCCACTTT.

V is TRBV4-1 and J is TRBJ2-2, with D possibly matching TRBD1 (6 bases). The V end was cut by 0 bases, the J end by 2 bases, with 13 bases between. The CDR3 has 17 residues. Germline CDR1 and CDR2: MGHRA and YSYEKL. The CDR3 sequence is CASSQEAQGKNTGELFF. CDR3 DNA sequence: TGCGCCAGCAGCCAAGAAGCTCAGGGGAAAAACACCGGGGAGCTGTTTTTT.

The chain uses TRBV7-2 and TRBJ2-7; 15 nucleotides align to TRBD2. The CDR3 extends over 18 amino acids. The ends lost 5 bases at V and 3 bases at J; junction bases unmatched: 11. The germline CDR1 and CDR2 sequences are SGHTA and FQGNSA. CDR3 DNA: TGTGCCAGCAGCCCCACGGGACTAGCGGGAGGAAAGGGCTACGAGCAGTACTTC. Its protein is CASSPTGLAGGKGYEQYF. The whole variable domain, filled in from reference TRBV7-2 and TRBJ2-7, reads GAGVSQSPSNKVTEKGKDVELRCDPISGHTALYWYRQSLGQGLEFLIYFQGNSAPDKSGLPSDRFSAERTGGSVSTLTIQRTQQEDSAVYLCASSPTGLAGGKGYEQYFGPGTRLTVT.

For this clone: Since a much larger clone is just one base distant, this may be a read error. The sample contains more than one DNA sequence encoding this CDR3. The chain uses TRBV7-3 and TRBJ1-1; a weak D match, TRBD1 (5 bases). V was shortened by 5 bases and J by 1 base, with 8 bases between the two germline ends. This CDR3 region has 13 residues. CDR1 and CDR2 (germline): SGHTA, FQGTGA. The CDR3 region has the DNA TGTGCCAGCAGCCCGCAGGGGAACACTGAAGCTTTCTTT. This codes for CASSPQGNTEAFF.

The rearrangement links TRBV11-2 to TRBJ2-2; TRBD1 aligns across 7 bases. V trimming: 5 bases; J trimming: 5 bases; junction bases outside the gene matches: 8. Germline CDR1 reads SGHAT; CDR2 reads FQNNGV. The CDR3 totals 15 residues. This CDR3 is CASSQRTGETGELFF. CDR3 coding DNA: TGTGCCAGCAGCCAACGGACAGGAGAGACCGGGGAGCTGTTTTTT.

This clone was seen a handful of times. The chain joins TRBV2 to TRBJ1-5; D gene uncertain. The length of the CDR3 is 15 residues. Germline V gives CDR1 SNHLY, CDR2 FYNNEI. Trimming removed 4 bases from V and 1 base from J, with 11 bases in between. The CDR3 protein is CASSVFGRSNQPQHF. For the CDR3, the DNA is TGTGCCAGCAGTGTATTTGGGCGGAGCAATCAGCCCCAGCATTTT. The whole variable domain, remainder taken from reference TRBV2 and TRBJ1-5, is EPEVTQTPSHQVTQMGQEVILRCVPISNHLYFYWYRQILGQKVEFLVSFYNNEISEKSEIFDDQFSVERPDGSNFTLKIRSTKLEDSAMYFCASSVFGRSNQPQHFGDGTRLSIL.

The chain joins TRBV4-2 to TRBJ2-2, with 9 bases aligning to TRBD2. V lost 3 bases and J lost 3; bases outside the gene matches: 5. CDR1 and CDR2 (germline): LGHNA, YNFKEQ. The CDR3 is 16 residues long. CDR3 sequence (DNA): TGTGCCAGCAGCCAGGATAGCGGGGGTTACACCGGGGAGCTGTTTTTT. It yields the protein CASSQDSGGYTGELFF.

The chain links TRBV29-1 to TRBJ2-5; TRBD2 matches at 7 bases. The CDR3 loop spans 19 amino acids. With V trimmed by 3 bases and J by 2 bases, 21 bases remained unmatched. Germline-derived CDR1 and CDR2 are SQVTM and ANQGSEA. The CDR3 spells CSVDPGGRDYKAPQETQYF. CDR3 DNA: TGCAGCGTTGATCCGGGCGGCCGGGACTATAAAGCACCACAAGAGACCCAGTACTTC.

The chain links TRBV11-2 to TRBJ2-5, with D possibly matching TRBD1 (5 bases). The CDR3 is 17 amino acids. Trimming left V 3 bases short and J 4 bases short, with 21 bases between. Germline CDR1 reads SGHAT; CDR2 reads FQNNGV. The CDR3 coding sequence is TGTGCCAGCAGCTTTCCCAGCACGTATATGGGGCGAGAGACCCAGTACTTC. Its protein product is CASSFPSTYMGRETQYF. Supplemented by reference TRBV11-2 and TRBJ2-5, the full variable domain reads EAGVAQSPRYKIIEKRQSVAFWCNPISGHATLYWYQQILGQGPKLLIQFQNNGVVDDSQLPKDRFSAERLKGVDSTLKIQPAKLEDSAVYLCASSFPSTYMGRETQYFGPGTRLLVL.

Regarding this clone: Its ends do not fully match the called genes, so a read error is possible. The gene calls are TRBV6-1 and TRBJ2-3; TRBD2 is a possible D gene (5 bases). This CDR3 is built from 16 residues. Germline V gene data show CDR1 as MNHNS and CDR2 as SASEGT. The CDR3 here is CASSEFLAPSTDSQYF. The CDR3 nucleotides read TGTGCCAGCAGTGAATTTTTAGCGCCTAGCACAGATTCGCAGTATTTT.

Regarding this clone: Other DNA sequences in this sample translate to the same CDR3. V usage is TRBV18 and J usage is TRBJ2-7; D is uncertain. CDR3 length: 13 residues. V gave up 0 bases and J gave up 0 bases, with 3 bases separating them. The germline gives CDR1 KGHSH, CDR2 LQKENI. The CDR3 sequence is CASSPPSSYEQYF. The CDR3 DNA reads as TGTGCCAGCTCACCACCTAGCTCCTACGAGCAGTACTTC. Together with reference TRBV18 and TRBJ2-7, the CDR3 gives the full variable domain: NAGVMQNPRHLVRRRGQEARLRCSPMKGHSHVYWYRQLPEEGLKFMVYLQKENIIDESGMPKERFSAEFPKEGPSILRIQQVVRGDSAAYFCASSPPSSYEQYFGPGTRLTVT.